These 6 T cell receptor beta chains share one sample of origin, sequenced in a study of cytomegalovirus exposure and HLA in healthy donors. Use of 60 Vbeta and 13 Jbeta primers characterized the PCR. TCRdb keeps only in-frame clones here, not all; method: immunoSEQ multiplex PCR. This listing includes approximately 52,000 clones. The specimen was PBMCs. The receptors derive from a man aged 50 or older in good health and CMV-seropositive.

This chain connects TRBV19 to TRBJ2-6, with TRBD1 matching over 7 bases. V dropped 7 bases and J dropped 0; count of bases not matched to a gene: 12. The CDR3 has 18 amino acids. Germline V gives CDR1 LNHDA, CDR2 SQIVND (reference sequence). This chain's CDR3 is CASTDNRDSLSGANVLTF. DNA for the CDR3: TGTGCCAGTACCGACAACCGGGACAGCCTCTCTGGGGCCAACGTCCTGACTTTC. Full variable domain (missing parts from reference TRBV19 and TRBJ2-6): DGGITQSPKYLFRKEGQNVTLSCEQNLNHDAMYWYRQDPGQGLRLIYYSQIVNDFQKGDIAEGYSVSREKKESFPLTVTSAQKNPTAFYLCASTDNRDSLSGANVLTFGAGSRLTVL.

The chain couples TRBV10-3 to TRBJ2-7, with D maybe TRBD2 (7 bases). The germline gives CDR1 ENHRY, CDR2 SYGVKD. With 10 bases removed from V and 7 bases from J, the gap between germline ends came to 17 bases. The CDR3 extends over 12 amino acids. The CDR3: CATSSGGTEQYF. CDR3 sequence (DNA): TGTGCCACCTCCTCCGGGGGGACAGAGCAGTACTTC.

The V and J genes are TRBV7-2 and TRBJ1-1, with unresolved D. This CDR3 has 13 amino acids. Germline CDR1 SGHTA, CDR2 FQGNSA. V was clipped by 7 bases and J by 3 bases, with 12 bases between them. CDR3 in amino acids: CASIQNGYTEAFF. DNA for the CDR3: TGTGCCAGCATCCAGAACGGGTACACTGAAGCTTTCTTT.

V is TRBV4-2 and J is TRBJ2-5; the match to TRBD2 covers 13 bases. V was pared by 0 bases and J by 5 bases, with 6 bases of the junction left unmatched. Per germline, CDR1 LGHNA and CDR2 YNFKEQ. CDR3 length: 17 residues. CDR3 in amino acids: CASSQDRGLAGRETQYF. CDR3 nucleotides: TGTGCCAGCAGCCAAGACCGGGGACTAGCGGGACGGGAGACCCAGTACTTC.

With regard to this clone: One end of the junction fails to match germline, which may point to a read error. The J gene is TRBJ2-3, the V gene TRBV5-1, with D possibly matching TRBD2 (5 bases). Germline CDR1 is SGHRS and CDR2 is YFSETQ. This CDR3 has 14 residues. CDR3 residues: CASRVLSSTDKQYF. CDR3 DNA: TGCGCCAGCAGAGTGTTGTCTAGCACAGATAAGCAGTATTTT.

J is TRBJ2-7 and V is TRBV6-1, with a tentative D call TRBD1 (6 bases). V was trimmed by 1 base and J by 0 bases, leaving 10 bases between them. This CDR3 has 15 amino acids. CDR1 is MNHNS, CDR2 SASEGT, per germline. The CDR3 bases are TGTGCCAGCAGTGAAGTACAGGGTAGCTCCTACGAGCAGTACTTC. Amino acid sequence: CASSEVQGSSYEQYF.